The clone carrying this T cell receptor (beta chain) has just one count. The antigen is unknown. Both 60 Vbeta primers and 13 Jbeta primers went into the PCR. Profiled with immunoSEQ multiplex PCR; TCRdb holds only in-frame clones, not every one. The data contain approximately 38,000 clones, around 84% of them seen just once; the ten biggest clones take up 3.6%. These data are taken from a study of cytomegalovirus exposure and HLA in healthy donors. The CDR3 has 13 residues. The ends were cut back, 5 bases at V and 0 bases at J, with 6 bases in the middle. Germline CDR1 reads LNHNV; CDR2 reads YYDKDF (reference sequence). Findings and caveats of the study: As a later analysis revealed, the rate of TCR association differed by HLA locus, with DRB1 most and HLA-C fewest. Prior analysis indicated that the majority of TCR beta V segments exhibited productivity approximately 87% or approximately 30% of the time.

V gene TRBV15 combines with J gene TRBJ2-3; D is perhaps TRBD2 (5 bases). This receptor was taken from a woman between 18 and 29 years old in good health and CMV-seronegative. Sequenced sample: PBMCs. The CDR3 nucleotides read TGTGCCACCAGCTCTAGCAGCACAGATACGCAGTATTTT. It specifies CATSSSSTDTQYF.